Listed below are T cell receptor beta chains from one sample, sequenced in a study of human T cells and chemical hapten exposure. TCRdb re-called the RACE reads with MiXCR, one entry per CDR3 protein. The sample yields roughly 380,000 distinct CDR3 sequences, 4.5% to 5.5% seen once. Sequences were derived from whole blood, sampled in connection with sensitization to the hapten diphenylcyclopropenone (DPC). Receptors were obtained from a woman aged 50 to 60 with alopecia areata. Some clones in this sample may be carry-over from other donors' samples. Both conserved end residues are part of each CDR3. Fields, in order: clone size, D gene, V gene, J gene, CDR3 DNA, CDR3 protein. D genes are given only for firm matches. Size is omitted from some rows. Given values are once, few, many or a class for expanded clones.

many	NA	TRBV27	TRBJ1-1	TGTGCCAGCAGTTTATCAGGTTGGGGCTTCACTGAAGCTTTCTTT	CASSLSGWGFTEAFF
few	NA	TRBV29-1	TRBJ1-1	TGCAGCGGCACACAGGAGAACACTGAAGCTTTCTTT	CSGTQENTEAFF
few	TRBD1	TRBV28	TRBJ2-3	TGTGCCAGCAGCCCGCGGACAGGGGAGACAGATACGCAGTATTTT	CASSPRTGETDTQYF
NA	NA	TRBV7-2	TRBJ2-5	TGTGCCAGCAGAACATCCCGGGGGCCCCTCCAGACCCAGTACTTC	CASRTSRGPLQTQYF
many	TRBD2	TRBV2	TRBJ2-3	TGTGCCAGCAGTGAAACTAGCGGGGTTCCAGATACGCAGTATTTT	CASSETSGVPDTQYF
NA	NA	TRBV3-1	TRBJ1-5	TGTGCCAGCAGCCAAACTGGTCTCTATCAGCCCCAGCATTTT	CASSQTGLYQPQHF
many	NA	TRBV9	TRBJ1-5	TGTGCCAGCAGCGTAGTATCCCGACAGGGCAATCAGCCCCAGCATTTT	CASSVVSRQGNQPQHF
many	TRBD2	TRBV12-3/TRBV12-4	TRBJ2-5	TGTGCCAGCAGTTTCACTAGCGGGGGTGAGACCCAGTACTTC	CASSFTSGGETQYF
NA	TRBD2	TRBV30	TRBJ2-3	TGTGCCTGGGCCCGGGGGGGCCGAGGAGATACGCAGTATTTT	CAWARGGRGDTQYF
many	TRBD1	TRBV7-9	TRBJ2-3	TGTGCCAGCAGCTTAGAGGCAGGGGGACATACGCAGTATTTT	CASSLEAGGHTQYF
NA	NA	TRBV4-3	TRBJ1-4	TGCGCCATCAGCCAAGATGGGCGCAGGGGCGATGAAAAACTGTTTTTT	CAISQDGRRGDEKLFF
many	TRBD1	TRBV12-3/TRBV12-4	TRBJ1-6	TGTGCCAGCAGGACAGGGGGCGAGTCACCCCTCCACTTT	CASRTGGESPLHF
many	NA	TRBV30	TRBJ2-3	TGTGCCTGGAGTAGCCTAGGGGCTGCCGGGATGGATACGCAGTATTTT	CAWSSLGAAGMDTQYF
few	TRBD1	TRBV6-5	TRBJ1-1	TGTGCCAGCAGCTACCTTTCTACAGGGGTAAACACTGAAGCTTTCTTT	CASSYLSTGVNTEAFF
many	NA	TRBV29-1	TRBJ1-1	TGCAGCGTTCCGGTCTCGGGCACTGAAGCTTTCTTT	CSVPVSGTEAFF
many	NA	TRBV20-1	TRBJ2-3	TGCAGTGCTACTGACACTTCCCGGGGCACAGATACGCAGTATTTT	CSATDTSRGTDTQYF
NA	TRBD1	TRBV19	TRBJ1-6	TGTGCCAGCCACCCTCAACAGGGGAGAGGGTCACCCCTCCACTTT	CASHPQQGRGSPLHF
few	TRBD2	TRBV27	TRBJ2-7	TGTGCCAGCAGTTCCAGAGCGGGACGGGTCTCCGAGCAGTACTTC	CASSSRAGRVSEQYF
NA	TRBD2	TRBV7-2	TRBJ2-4	TGTGCCAGCAGCCCCAGACTAGCGGGAGGGCGGGGCATTCAGTACTTC	CASSPRLAGGRGIQYF
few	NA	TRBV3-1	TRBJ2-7	TGTGCCAGCAGCCTAGACCTGTGGTCTTCCTACGAGCAGTACTTC	CASSLDLWSSYEQYF
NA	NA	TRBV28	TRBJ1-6	TGTGCCAGCGTGAGCTCCTATAATTCACCCCTCCACTTT	CASVSSYNSPLHF
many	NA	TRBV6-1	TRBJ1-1	TGTGCCAACTCCCGAGGGGGTGGAAGCACTGAAGCTTTCTTT	CANSRGGGSTEAFF
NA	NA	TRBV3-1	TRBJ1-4	TGTGCCAGCCGGGTTGCAGATGAAAAACTGTTTTTT	CASRVADEKLFF
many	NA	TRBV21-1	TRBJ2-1	TGTGCCAGCAGCAAAGAACGCAGGGTCCACAATGAGCAGTTCTTC	CASSKERRVHNEQFF
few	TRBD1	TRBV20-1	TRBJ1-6	TGCAGTGTTCCGGGACAGGGGGCGACTTCACCCCTCCACTTT	CSVPGQGATSPLHF
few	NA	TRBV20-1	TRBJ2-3	TGCAGTGTTCTGAGCGGAGATACGCAGTATTTT	CSVLSGDTQYF